The present TCR beta chain was sequenced within a study of blood T cell repertoires in COVID-19. The overall study: Sites in the United States, Italy and Spain provided acute and convalescent COVID-19 samples. PBMCs, B-cell-depleted T cells, or T cells were the source of the cDNA or gDNA that made up the material.

Under the authors' procedure: Reference gene primer amplification gave estimated nucleated cell counts. Clones were read by immunoSEQ multiplex PCR, and TCRdb kept only the in-frame ones, dropping some. That table is the source of V, J and clone size, and D and trimming were worked out from the DNA. The table includes roughly 250,000 clones, 80% to 85% detected once. The specimen was peripheral blood. The TCR sequence derives from a woman aged 40 to 50 who had recovered from COVID-19.

CDR3 region: CSAGDRAPGELFF. The CDR3 DNA follows: TGCAGCGCTGGGGACAGGGCTCCAGGGGAGCTGTTTTTT. This chain joins TRBV29-1 and TRBJ2-2, with 9 bases fitting TRBD1. The CDR3 sequence is 13 residues long. Germline loops: CDR1 SQVTM, CDR2 ANQGSEA. V was clipped by 7 bases and J by 8 bases; unmatched bases: 8.